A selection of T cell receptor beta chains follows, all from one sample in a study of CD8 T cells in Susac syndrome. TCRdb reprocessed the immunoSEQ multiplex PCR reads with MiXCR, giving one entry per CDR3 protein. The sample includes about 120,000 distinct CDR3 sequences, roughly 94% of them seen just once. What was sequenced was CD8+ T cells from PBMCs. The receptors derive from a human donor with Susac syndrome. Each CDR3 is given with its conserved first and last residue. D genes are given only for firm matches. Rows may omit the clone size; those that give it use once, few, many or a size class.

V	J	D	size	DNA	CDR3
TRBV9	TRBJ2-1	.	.	TGTGCCAGCAGCGGATGGGGGGGGCCCTACAATGAGCAGTTCTTC	CASSGWGGPYNEQFF
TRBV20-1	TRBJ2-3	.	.	TGCAGTGCTAGAGAAAAGCGGGGACACACAGATACGCAGTATTTT	CSAREKRGHTDTQYF
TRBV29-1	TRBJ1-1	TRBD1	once	TGCAGCGTTCAGGGGGGAAGAAACACTGAAGCTTTCTTT	CSVQGGRNTEAFF
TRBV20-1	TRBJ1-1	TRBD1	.	TGCAGTGCTAGATCTGGGACAGGGCAAGCTTTCTTT	CSARSGTGQAFF
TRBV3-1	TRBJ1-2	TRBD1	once	TGTGCCAGCAGCCAAGGGGGGACAGGGAACTATGGCTACACCTTC	CASSQGGTGNYGYTF
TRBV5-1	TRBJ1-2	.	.	TGCGCCAGCAGCTTGGACCACCCCCTTTATGGCTACACCTTC	CASSLDHPLYGYTF
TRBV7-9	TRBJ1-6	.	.	TGTGCCAGCAGCTGGGATTCACCCCTCCACTTT	CASSWDSPLHF
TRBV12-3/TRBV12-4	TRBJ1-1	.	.	TGTGCCAGCACCCATTTACCCACCGGGCACACTGAAGCTTTCTTT	CASTHLPTGHTEAFF
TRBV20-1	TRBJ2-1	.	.	TGCAGTGCCGACGGGATCAGCTCCTACAATGAGCAGTTCTTC	CSADGISSYNEQFF
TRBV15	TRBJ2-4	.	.	TGTGCCACCAGCAGAGGATCCACGGGCGTAGACATTCAGTACTTC	CATSRGSTGVDIQYF
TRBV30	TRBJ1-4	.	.	TGTGCCTGGGGGGACCGAGGGAATGAAAAACTGTTTTTT	CAWGDRGNEKLFF
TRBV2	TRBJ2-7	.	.	TGTGCCAGCAGTAACCGGGACGGGTCATACGAGCAGTACTTC	CASSNRDGSYEQYF
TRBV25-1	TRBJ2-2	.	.	TGTGCCAGCAGTGAAAGTGGGGGCAGACGACTTGTGAACACCGGGGAGCTGTTTTTT	CASSESGGRRLVNTGELFF
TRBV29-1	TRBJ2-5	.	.	TGCAGCGTTGAACCTCGGGGTTGGGAGACCCAGTACTTC	CSVEPRGWETQYF